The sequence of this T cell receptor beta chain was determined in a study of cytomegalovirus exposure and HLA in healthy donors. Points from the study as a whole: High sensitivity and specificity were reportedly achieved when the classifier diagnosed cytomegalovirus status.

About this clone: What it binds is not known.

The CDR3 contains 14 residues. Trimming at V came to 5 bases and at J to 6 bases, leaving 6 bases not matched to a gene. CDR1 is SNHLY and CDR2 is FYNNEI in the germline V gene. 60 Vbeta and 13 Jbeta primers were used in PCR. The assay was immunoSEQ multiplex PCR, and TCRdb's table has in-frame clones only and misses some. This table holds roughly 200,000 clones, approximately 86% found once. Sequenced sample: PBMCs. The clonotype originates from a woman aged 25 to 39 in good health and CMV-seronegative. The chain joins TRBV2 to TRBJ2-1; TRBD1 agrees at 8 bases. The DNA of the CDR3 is TGTGCCAGCAGTTCAGGGGGCTCGGGCAATGAGCAGTTCTTC. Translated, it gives CASSSGGSGNEQFF.